The 19 T cell receptor beta chains in this list originate from one sample, sequenced in a study of T cells after yellow fever vaccination. Using its own MiXCR run on the 5' RACE reads, TCRdb lists one record per CDR3 protein. The table lists approximately 300,000 distinct CDR3 sequences, around 6.8% of them singletons. Sample: PBMCs, taken roughly 45 days after the first yellow fever vaccination. These receptors originate from a man aged 18 to 29 who received the YFV17D yellow fever vaccine.

This clonotype showed up many times. CDR3 in amino acids: CASSLLSDTQYF. Here the CDR3 DNA reads TGTGCCAGCAGCTTATTATCAGATACGCAGTATTTT. The V and J genes are TRBV7-9 and TRBJ2-3; D ambiguous. Trimming removed 2 bases from V and 4 bases from J, with 4 bases in between. CDR1 is SEHNR and CDR2 is FQNEAQ in the germline V gene (reference sequence). The CDR3 contains 12 residues.

This clonotype was recorded only once. The chain links TRBV20-1 to TRBJ2-1; TRBD2 agrees at 10 bases. Germline assignment: CDR1 DFQATT and CDR2 SNEGSKA (reference sequence). This CDR3 is built from 16 residues. V lost 1 base and J lost 5; bases outside the gene matches: 8. The chain's CDR3 is CSARVLLAGVHNEQFF. Here the CDR3 DNA reads TGCAGTGCTAGAGTCCTTCTAGCGGGGGTGCACAATGAGCAGTTCTTC.

The chain is built from TRBV10-1 and TRBJ2-7; 9 positions match TRBD1. V shed 10 bases, J shed 6 bases, and the junction held 10 bases outside the gene matches. In germline, CDR1 is WNHNN, CDR2 SYGVQD (reference sequence). The CDR3 spans 13 residues. The CDR3 coding sequence is TGCGCCAACCGGGACAGGGATGCTACCGAGCAGTACGTC. The encoded protein is CANRDRDATEQYV.

This clonotype was seen more than once but under ten times. The CDR3 loop is CASSMSGQAYEQYV. CDR3 DNA: TGTGCCAGCAGCATGTCCGGACAGGCATACGAGCAGTACGTC. The rearrangement links TRBV7-9 to TRBJ2-7, with TRBD1 identical over 7 bases. Trimming at V came to 5 bases and at J to 4 bases, leaving 8 bases not matched to a gene. This CDR3 has 14 amino acids. Germline values: CDR1 SEHNR, CDR2 FQNEAQ (reference sequence).

This clonotype appeared a few times. The chain recombines TRBV10-3 with TRBJ1-1, with D perhaps TRBD1 (5 bases). V gave up 4 bases and J gave up 5 bases, with 14 bases separating them. The CDR3 is 14 residues long. CDR1 and CDR2 (germline): ENHRY, SYGVKD. The chain's CDR3 is CAISALPRGTEAFF. CDR3 coding DNA: TGTGCCATCAGTGCCCTCCCCCGGGGGACTGAAGCTTTCTTT.

This clonotype was counted at least ten times. The V call is TRBV7-2, the J call TRBJ1-1; 9 bases line up with TRBD1. In germline, CDR1 is SGHTA, CDR2 FQGNSA. CDR3 length equals 15 residues. Unmatched junction bases numbered 6, after V lost 3 bases and J lost 4 bases. CDR3 amino acids: CASSFRQGGGTEAFF. Here the CDR3 DNA reads TGTGCCAGCAGCTTCCGACAGGGGGGTGGCACTGAAGCTTTCTTT.

This clonotype was counted ten times or more. This chain joins TRBV4-1 and TRBJ2-1; D gene uncertain. Trimming removed 4 bases from V and 0 bases from J, with 16 bases in between. This CDR3 has 17 amino acids. Germline-derived CDR1 and CDR2 are MGHRA and YSYEKL. This CDR3 is CASSLTPFTVSYNEQFF. The DNA for the CDR3 is TGCGCCAGCAGCCTGACCCCCTTCACTGTCTCCTACAATGAGCAGTTCTTC.

The chain combines TRBV7-6 with TRBJ2-6; D ambiguous. Trimming removed 0 bases at V and 3 bases at J, with 9 bases between. This CDR3 has 16 amino acids. CDR1 and CDR2 (germline): SGHVS, FNYEAQ. The CDR3: CASSLAGLLGANVLTF. As DNA, the CDR3 is TGTGCCAGCAGCTTAGCTGGGCTCCTTGGGGCCAACGTCCTGACTTTC.

This clonotype has only a few counts. The chain carries TRBV20-1 and TRBJ1-2; TRBD1 matches 7 bases. Trimming at V came to 2 bases and at J to 7 bases, leaving 10 bases not matched to a gene. Germline V CDR1 and CDR2: DFQATT, SNEGSKA (reference sequence). This CDR3 comprises 14 residues. CDR3 sequence reads: CSARLFKGARGYTF. The CDR3 DNA reads as TGCAGTGCTAGATTGTTTAAGGGGGCGCGTGGCTACACCTTC.

This clonotype occurred a few times. This rearrangement joins TRBV7-3 to TRBJ2-5; D possibly corresponds to TRBD2 (5 bases). CDR3 length: 15 residues. The germline V gene encodes CDR1 SGHTA and CDR2 FQGTGA. Trimming shortened V by 4 bases and J by 5 bases, and 17 bases separated the two germline ends. CDR3 coding DNA: TGTGCCAGCAGCTCACCTAGCTTGCCACGGGAGACCCAGTACTTC. Its translation: CASSSPSLPRETQYF.

In this sample, this clonotype turned up a few times. This rearrangement joins TRBV12-3 or TRBV12-4 to TRBJ1-6; possible D gene TRBD1, 6 bases. The CDR3 sequence is 12 residues long. V was trimmed by 7 bases and J by 9 bases, leaving 10 bases between them. The CDR3 DNA reads TGTGCCAGCACCCTACAGGGTTCACCCCTCCACTTT. This encodes CASTLQGSPLHF.

This clonotype was seen only a few times. The rearrangement joins TRBV10-2 to TRBJ2-1; 8 nucleotides align to TRBD2. The CDR3 sequence is 18 residues long. The V gene end was trimmed by 2 bases and the J gene end by 0 bases; junction bases not matched to a gene: 9. Germline CDR1 reads WSHSY; CDR2 reads SAAADI. DNA for the CDR3: TGCGCCAGCAGTGAGAGGGGAGAGCGGGGGCCCTCCTACAATGAGCAGTTCTTC. This sequence encodes CASSERGERGPSYNEQFF.

The CDR3 reads CASSQEPLRYQETQYF. CDR3 sequence (DNA): TGCGCCAGCAGCCAAGAGCCCCTGAGGTACCAAGAGACCCAGTACTTC. This chain uses TRBV4-3 with TRBJ2-5; no clear D gene. Germline values: CDR1 LGHNA, CDR2 YSLEER. CDR3 length equals 16 residues. With 0 bases removed from V and 0 bases from J, the gap between germline ends came to 11 bases.

V usage is TRBV5-6 and J usage is TRBJ2-7; D gene ambiguous. The CDR3 sequence is 13 residues long. Trimming stripped 1 base from V and 2 bases from J, with 7 bases between. Germline lookup yields CDR1 SGHDT and CDR2 YYEEEE. The CDR3 is CASSLRRAYEQYF. CDR3 sequence (DNA): TGTGCCAGCAGCTTGCGAAGAGCCTACGAGCAGTACTTC.

The chain carries TRBV2 and TRBJ2-7; 10 bases agree with TRBD1. Germline CDR1 is SNHLY and CDR2 is FYNNEI. Trimming removed 7 bases from V and 4 bases from J; junction bases left unmatched: 7. The CDR3 is made up of 14 amino acids. The CDR3 is CASTRTGQGYEQYV. The CDR3 bases are TGTGCCAGCACCCGAACGGGACAGGGGTACGAGCAGTACGTC.

This clonotype was recorded at least ten times. The genes are TRBV6-2 or TRBV6-3 and TRBJ2-1; TRBD2 matches 9 bases. J was trimmed by 0 bases and V by 6 bases; bases with no gene match: 6. There are 16 residues in the CDR3. In germline, CDR1 is MNHEY, CDR2 SVGEGT. The CDR3 here is CASRASGASSYNEQFF. The CDR3, as DNA: TGTGCCAGCAGGGCTAGCGGGGCGAGCTCCTACAATGAGCAGTTCTTC.

This clonotype was detected only a few times. This chain links TRBV30 with TRBJ1-5, with D uncertain. Trimming removed 3 bases from V and 3 bases from J, with 9 bases in between. Per germline, CDR1 GTSNPN and CDR2 SVGIG (reference sequence). This CDR3 is 13 amino acids long. In nucleotides, the CDR3 is TGTGCCTGGAGCACGGGTCTCAATCAGCCCCAGCATTTT. This gives the protein CAWSTGLNQPQHF.

As for this clonotype: A junction boundary mismatches the germline segment, possibly from a read error. This rearrangement joins TRBV27 to TRBJ1-2; TRBD1 matches at 7 bases. Per germline, CDR1 MNHEY and CDR2 SMNVEV (reference sequence). This CDR3 region has 13 residues. The CDR3 here is CASSLYMTGRENF. The DNA for the CDR3 is TGTGCCAGCAGTTTATACATGACAGGGCGGGAAAACTTC.

This chain links TRBV11-3 with TRBJ2-1, with TRBD2 identical over 14 bases. Germline V gives CDR1 SGHNT, CDR2 YENEEA. Trimming took 5 bases from V and 5 from J; bases not matched to a gene: 8. The CDR3 has 17 residues. In nucleotides, the CDR3 is TGTGCCAGCAGCGCCCCCGGGACTAGCGGGGGTAACAATGAGCAGTTCTTC. It translates to CASSAPGTSGGNNEQFF.